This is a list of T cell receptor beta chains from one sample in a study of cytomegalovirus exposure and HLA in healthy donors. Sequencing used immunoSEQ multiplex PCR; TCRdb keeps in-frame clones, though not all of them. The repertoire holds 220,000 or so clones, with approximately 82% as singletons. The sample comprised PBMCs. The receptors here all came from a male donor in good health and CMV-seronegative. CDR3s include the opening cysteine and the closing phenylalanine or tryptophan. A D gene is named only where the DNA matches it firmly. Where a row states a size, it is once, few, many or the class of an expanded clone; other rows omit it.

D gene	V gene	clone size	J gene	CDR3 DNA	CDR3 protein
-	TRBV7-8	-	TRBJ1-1	TGTGCCAGCAGCCCATTCTCGGGGGACCCTCCTGAAGCTTTCTTT	CASSPFSGDPPEAFF
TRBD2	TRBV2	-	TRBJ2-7	TGTGCCAGCAGACAGGGACTAGAATCCTACGAGCAGTACTTC	CASRQGLESYEQYF
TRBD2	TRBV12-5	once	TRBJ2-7	TGTGCCGTTTTTGACCCAGGGATGGGCGGGAGCTTCTACGAGCAGTACTTC	CAVFDPGMGGSFYEQYF
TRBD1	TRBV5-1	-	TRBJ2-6	TGCGCCAGCAGCACACCCGGGACAGCAGTGAGGGCCGGGGCCAACGTCCTGACTTTC	CASSTPGTAVRAGANVLTF
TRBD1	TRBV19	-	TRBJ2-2	TGTGCCAGTAGTATGGGACAGGTCCCCGGGGAGCTGTTTTTT	CASSMGQVPGELFF
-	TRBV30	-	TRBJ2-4	TGTGCCTGGAGTGCCTCCCGGGGTTCGGACATTCAGTACTTC	CAWSASRGSDIQYF
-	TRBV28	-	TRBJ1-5	TGTGCCAGCAGTACCCCCGGGACGGGGGGCAGTCAGCCCCAGCATTTT	CASSTPGTGGSQPQHF
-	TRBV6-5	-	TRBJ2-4	TGTGCCAGCAGTTGGGCTAGCGACCTAGCCAAAAACATTCAGTACTTC	CASSWASDLAKNIQYF
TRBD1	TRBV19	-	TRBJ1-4	TGTGCCAGTAGGGACAGGGGAGGGGACGCAACTAATGAAAAACTGTTTTTT	CASRDRGGDATNEKLFF
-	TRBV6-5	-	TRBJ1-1	TGTGCCAGCAGTTTTCTTCAGGGGAACACTGAAGCTTTCTTT	CASSFLQGNTEAFF
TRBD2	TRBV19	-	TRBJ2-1	TGTGCCAGTAGTCTACCGCAGACCCGGACTAGCGGTTCCTACAATGAGCAGTTCTTC	CASSLPQTRTSGSYNEQFF
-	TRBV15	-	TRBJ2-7	TGTGCCACCAGCAGGGACAGCTACGAGCAGTACTTC	CATSRDSYEQYF
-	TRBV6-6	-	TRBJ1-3	TGTGCCAGCAGGAAACTTGACTCTGGAAACACCATATATTTT	CASRKLDSGNTIYF
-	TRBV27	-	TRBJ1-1	TGTGCCAGCAGTTTCAGAGGTGAAATGAACACTGAAGCTTTCTTT	CASSFRGEMNTEAFF
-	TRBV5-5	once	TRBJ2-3	TGTGCCAGCAGCTGGGGACTCCCCACAGATACGCAGTATTTT	CASSWGLPTDTQYF
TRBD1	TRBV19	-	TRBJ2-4	TGTGCCAGTAGTATCCTCGGGACAGGGACTTTAGCCAAAAACATTCAGTACTTC	CASSILGTGTLAKNIQYF
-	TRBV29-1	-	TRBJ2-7	TGCAGCGCTACCCGGCCACAGGGAAGTTCCTCCGAGCAGTACTTC	CSATRPQGSSSEQYF
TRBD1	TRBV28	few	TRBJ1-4	TGTGCCAGCAGTAAACGGGACAGGGTGTGGGAAAAACTGTTTTTT	CASSKRDRVWEKLFF